A single sample gave rise to the 32 T cell receptor beta chains below, sequenced in a study of cytomegalovirus exposure and HLA in healthy donors. It was with 60 Vbeta and 13 Jbeta primers that the PCR ran. TCRdb's table, derived via immunoSEQ multiplex PCR, lists solely in-frame clones and lacks some. The sample includes about 130,000 clones, about 80% of them seen just once. Material: PBMCs. These receptors were obtained from a woman aged 45-65 years in good health and CMV-seronegative.

A few counts support this clone. This rearrangement joins TRBV5-1 to TRBJ2-5; D may be TRBD1 (5 bases). The CDR3 has 15 amino acids. Germline assignment: CDR1 SGHRS and CDR2 YFSETQ. V lost 5 bases, J lost 1 base, and 15 bases lay in between. CDR3 residues: CASSKTRVGQETQYF. The CDR3 DNA reads as TGCGCCAGCAGTAAGACCAGGGTAGGCCAAGAGACCCAGTACTTC.

J is TRBJ2-7 and V is TRBV11-2; D might be TRBD1 (6 bases). V shed 5 bases and J shed 3 bases, with 11 bases lying between them. Per the germline V gene, CDR1 is SGHAT and CDR2 is FQNNGV. The CDR3 runs to 13 residues. CDR3 amino acids: CASSMDRDYEQYF. The CDR3 DNA reads TGTGCCAGCAGCATGGACAGAGACTACGAGCAGTACTTC.

The sample holds one count of this clone. The chain carries TRBV30 and TRBJ2-1, with 9 bases lining up with TRBD1. The V gene's germline CDR1 is GTSNPN and CDR2 SVGIG (reference sequence). The junction had 9 bases not matched to a gene; V was cut back by 4 bases and J by 8 bases. The CDR3 extends over 14 amino acids. CDR3 loop: CAWNRGQGVDEQFF. CDR3 nucleotide sequence: TGTGCCTGGAATCGGGGACAGGGTGTTGATGAGCAGTTCTTC.

The J gene is TRBJ2-2, the V gene TRBV11-3, with 8 positions matching TRBD1. The CDR3 extends over 15 amino acids. Trimming cost V 0 bases and J 5 bases; bases outside gene matches: 2. Germline lookup yields CDR1 SGHNT and CDR2 YENEEA. The chain's CDR3 is CASSLEGQATGELFF. In DNA form, the CDR3 reads TGTGCCAGCAGCTTAGAGGGACAGGCTACCGGGGAGCTGTTTTTT.

The chain carries TRBV19 and TRBJ1-5; a possible D gene is TRBD1 (5 bases). There are 16 residues in the CDR3. Trimming removed 6 bases at V and 4 bases at J, with 19 bases between. From germline, CDR1 is LNHDA and CDR2 SQIVND (reference sequence). The CDR3 loop reads CASSLLGAVYNQPQHF. CDR3 nucleotides: TGTGCCAGTAGCCTCCTAGGGGCGGTTTATAATCAGCCCCAGCATTTT. Together with reference TRBV19 and TRBJ1-5, the CDR3 gives the full variable domain: DGGITQSPKYLFRKEGQNVTLSCEQNLNHDAMYWYRQDPGQGLRLIYYSQIVNDFQKGDIAEGYSVSREKKESFPLTVTSAQKNPTAFYLCASSLLGAVYNQPQHFGDGTRLSIL.

The sample holds a few counts of this clone. This chain links TRBV19 with TRBJ2-2; TRBD1 matches at 7 bases. The CDR3 runs 15 residues. Germline assignment: CDR1 LNHDA and CDR2 SQIVND (reference sequence). J gave up 5 bases and V 6 bases, and 9 bases lay outside the gene matches. The CDR3 nucleotides are TGTGCCAGTAGCCAAAGACAGGGTTTGACCGGGGAGCTGTTTTTT. This translates into CASSQRQGLTGELFF.

The chain couples TRBV2 to TRBJ2-5; D not resolved. Trimming left V 2 bases short and J 11 bases short, with 12 bases between. The CDR3 is 12 amino acids. Germline V gene lookup returns CDR1 SNHLY and CDR2 FYNNEI. The CDR3 sequence: CASSEPPLIQYF. In DNA, the CDR3 is TGTGCCAGCAGTGAACCTCCCCTTATTCAGTACTTC. Using reference TRBV2 and TRBJ2-5 for the parts outside the CDR3, the full variable domain is EPEVTQTPSHQVTQMGQEVILRCVPISNHLYFYWYRQILGQKVEFLVSFYNNEISEKSEIFDDQFSVERPDGSNFTLKIRSTKLEDSAMYFCASSEPPLIQYFGPGTRLLVL.

The chain combines TRBV4-2 with TRBJ2-3, with 13 bases that match TRBD2. Trimming took 4 bases from V and 2 from J; bases not matched to a gene: 15. The length of the CDR3 is 20 residues. Germline V lookup: CDR1 LGHNA, CDR2 YNFKEQ. This CDR3 reads CASSPEGGGGLAGDTDTQYF. DNA of the CDR3: TGTGCCAGCAGCCCGGAGGGGGGGGGCGGACTAGCGGGAGACACAGATACGCAGTATTTT.

The J gene is TRBJ1-5, the V gene TRBV28; 7 bases are shared with TRBD1. The CDR3 is 14 amino acids. Looked up from germline, CDR1 is MDHEN and CDR2 is SYDVKM. Trimming at V came to 7 bases and at J to 5 bases, leaving 8 bases not matched to a gene. The CDR3 loop reads CASIPGDRYQPQHF. CDR3 sequence (DNA): TGTGCCAGCATTCCCGGGGACAGATATCAGCCCCAGCATTTT.

The rearrangement joins TRBV7-9 to TRBJ2-7, with 7 bases lining up with TRBD1. V lost 11 bases, J lost 0 bases, and 4 bases stayed unmatched. Germline assignment: CDR1 SEHNR and CDR2 FQNEAQ (reference sequence). This CDR3 is built from 12 residues. The CDR3 coding sequence is TGTGCCCTACAGGGGACCTCCTACGAGCAGTACTTC. Translated, it gives CALQGTSYEQYF.

This clone was observed a handful of times. The chain employs TRBV7-2 and TRBJ2-7; D gene ambiguous. The CDR3 runs to 13 residues. The V gene lost 3 bases and the J gene lost 0 bases, with 6 bases spanning the gap. Per germline, CDR1 SGHTA and CDR2 FQGNSA. The CDR3: CASSFTDSYEQYF. The DNA of the CDR3 is TGTGCCAGCAGCTTCACAGACTCCTACGAGCAGTACTTC.

The gene calls are TRBV13 and TRBJ2-7, with D possibly TRBD2 on 6 matching bases. The CDR3 length is 14 residues. V dropped 5 bases and J dropped 2 bases, with 13 bases sitting between them. Germline V gives CDR1 PRHDT, CDR2 FYEKMQ (reference sequence). The DNA for the CDR3 is TGTGCCAGCAGCCCTAACGGGGGAACCTACGAGCAGTACTTC. Residues: CASSPNGGTYEQYF.

CDR3 bases: TGTGCCAGCAAGGGGCAGGGAGGGGTGGAGACCCAGTACTTC. As protein: CASKGQGGVETQYF. The chain carries TRBV2 and TRBJ2-5; 7 nucleotides line up with TRBD2. This CDR3 comprises 14 residues. Germline V lookup: CDR1 SNHLY, CDR2 FYNNEI. J lost 5 bases, V lost 7 bases, and 10 bases had no gene match. The whole variable domain, filled in from reference TRBV2 and TRBJ2-5, reads EPEVTQTPSHQVTQMGQEVILRCVPISNHLYFYWYRQILGQKVEFLVSFYNNEISEKSEIFDDQFSVERPDGSNFTLKIRSTKLEDSAMYFCASKGQGGVETQYFGPGTRLLVL.

V is TRBV10-3 and J is TRBJ2-3; TRBD2 agrees at 7 bases. This CDR3 comprises 17 residues. The germline V gene encodes CDR1 ENHRY and CDR2 SYGVKD. V lost 2 bases and J lost 1; bases outside the gene matches: 9. CDR3 sequence (DNA): TGTGCCATCAGTGAGATGGGGGGGGTTTACGGCACAGATACGCAGTATTTT. This encodes CAISEMGGVYGTDTQYF.

The V and J genes are TRBV9 and TRBJ1-3; D remains ambiguous. The CDR3 covers 14 residues. Trimming shortened V by 3 bases and J by 6 bases, and 13 bases separated the two germline ends. Germline-derived CDR1 and CDR2 are SGDLS and YYNGEE. CDR3 sequence reads: CASSEGIQTNTIYF. The CDR3, as DNA: TGTGCCAGCAGCGAAGGCATACAGACAAACACCATATATTTT.

The DNA for the CDR3 is TGTGCCAGCAGTTACGGGCAGGAGGCTGGCTACACCTTC. It is translated as CASSYGQEAGYTF. This chain connects TRBV6-5 to TRBJ1-2; D is unresolved. The CDR3 consists of 13 residues. Trimming pared 2 bases from V and 7 bases from J, leaving 11 bases between. Germline V lookup: CDR1 MNHEY, CDR2 SVGAGI.

This chain uses TRBV5-1 with TRBJ2-1; 9 bases are a match to TRBD2. V gave up 0 bases and J gave up 8 bases; unmatched junction bases: 6. The germline gives CDR1 SGHRS, CDR2 YFSETQ. The CDR3 sequence is 15 residues long. As DNA, the CDR3 is TGCGCCAGCAGCTTGGCCAGCGGGAGGTTGGATGAGCAGTTCTTC. Protein sequence: CASSLASGRLDEQFF.

J is TRBJ2-7 and V is TRBV6-5, with 8 bases fitting TRBD2. Germline assignment: CDR1 MNHEY and CDR2 SVGAGI. J gave up 2 bases and V 0 bases, and 3 bases lay outside the gene matches. The CDR3 consists of 15 residues. The CDR3 DNA sequence: TGTGCCAGCAGTTACTCAACTAGCGGAACCTACGAGCAGTACTTC. Translation gives CASSYSTSGTYEQYF.

J is TRBJ2-3 and V is TRBV9; TRBD2 matches at 9 bases. The V gene end was trimmed by 1 base and the J gene end by 2 bases; junction bases not matched to a gene: 8. Germline V gene lookup returns CDR1 SGDLS and CDR2 YYNGEE. The CDR3 sequence is 17 residues long. CDR3 bases: TGTGCCAGCAGCGTAAGTGCTAGCGGGGTCCTCACAGATACGCAGTATTTT. It codes for CASSVSASGVLTDTQYF.

This clone was observed a single time. V and J are TRBV5-4 and TRBJ2-2, with D perhaps matching TRBD1 (6 bases). CDR1 and CDR2 from the germline V gene are SGHNT and YYREEE (reference sequence). Trimming cost V 6 bases and J 0 bases, with 12 bases left between them. The CDR3 extends over 15 amino acids. The CDR3 region is CASTSGQTNTGELFF. The CDR3 nucleotides are TGTGCCAGCACCTCCGGACAGACGAACACCGGGGAGCTGTTTTTT.

Comment on this clone: Other nucleotide sequences from this sample produce the same CDR3. The chain uses TRBV30 and TRBJ1-2; no clear D. The CDR3 is 11 residues long. V was shortened by 0 bases and J by 4 bases, with 3 bases between the two germline ends. The germline gives CDR1 GTSNPN, CDR2 SVGIG (reference sequence). CDR3 nucleotides: TGTGCCTGGAGTGTAGCCTATGGCTACACCTTC. This gives the protein CAWSVAYGYTF.

This rearrangement joins TRBV28 to TRBJ1-4; weak D call: TRBD1 (5 bases). Germline values: CDR1 MDHEN, CDR2 SYDVKM. The V and J ends lost 4 bases and 4 bases respectively, with 16 bases between them. The CDR3 contains 16 residues. CDR3 region: CASSSLGGALNEKLFF. In DNA, the CDR3 is TGTGCCAGCAGTTCCCTCGGAGGGGCCCTTAATGAAAAACTGTTTTTT.

This chain joins TRBV28 and TRBJ1-4; 10 bases agree with TRBD1. CDR3 length: 15 amino acids. Germline CDR1 is MDHEN and CDR2 is SYDVKM. V lost 5 bases, J lost 8 bases, and 8 bases stayed unmatched. CDR3 sequence reads: CASSPPTGGQEKLFF. The DNA of the CDR3 is TGTGCCAGCAGTCCGCCGACAGGGGGCCAAGAAAAACTGTTTTTT.

This clone was seen more than once but under ten times. V and J are TRBV30 and TRBJ1-5; TRBD1 agrees at 7 bases. Germline assignment: CDR1 GTSNPN and CDR2 SVGIG (reference sequence). This CDR3 contains 12 residues. The V segment lost 1 base and the J segment 7 bases; nucleotides outside the gene matches: 1. DNA of the CDR3: TGTGCCTGGAGTGGACAGGGCCAGCCCCAGCATTTT. Translating gives CAWSGQGQPQHF.

Comments on this clone: Germline and junction disagree at one end, which may indicate a read error. V gene TRBV7-9 combines with J gene TRBJ2-7; TRBD2 matches 9 bases. The germline CDR1 and CDR2 sequences are SEHNR and FQNEAQ (reference sequence). There are 15 residues in the CDR3. The CDR3, as DNA: TGTTCCAGCAGCCAGGGACTAGCCGATAACTACGAGCAGTACTTC. Its protein is CSSSQGLADNYEQYF.

V usage is TRBV27 and J usage is TRBJ2-3; D is possibly TRBD2 (6 bases). V was trimmed by 2 bases and J by 3 bases, leaving 12 bases between them. This CDR3 contains 15 residues. Germline V gives CDR1 MNHEY, CDR2 SMNVEV (reference sequence). The DNA for the CDR3 is TGTGCCAGCAGTTTAGTCCGGGAGATTACAGATACGCAGTATTTT. It is translated as CASSLVREITDTQYF.

Turning to this clone: A much larger clone lies one base from this, so it may be a read error. Other DNA sequences from this sample encode an identical CDR3 as well. This rearrangement joins TRBV29-1 to TRBJ2-7; perhaps TRBD1 as D (6 bases). CDR1 and CDR2 from the germline V gene are SQVTM and ANQGSEA. The CDR3 extends over 12 amino acids. The V and J ends lost 6 bases and 6 bases respectively, with 15 bases between them. The CDR3, as DNA: TGCAGCGTCAGAGACCAAGGGGGCGAGCAGTACTTC. As protein: CSVRDQGGEQYF.

The V call is TRBV7-6, the J call TRBJ2-5; 7 positions agree with TRBD2. J gave up 5 bases and V 5 bases, and 11 bases lay outside the gene matches. The CDR3 sequence is 15 residues long. Germline V gene data show CDR1 as SGHVS and CDR2 as FNYEAQ. In DNA form, the CDR3 reads TGTGCCAGCAGCCAAGGGGACTACGGGAGGGAGACCCAGTACTTC. Translating gives CASSQGDYGRETQYF.

This clone was observed a few times. V gene TRBV11-3 combines with J gene TRBJ2-2; D not resolved. This CDR3 region has 13 residues. Trimming pared 1 base from V and 6 bases from J, leaving 6 bases between. Germline CDR1 is SGHNT and CDR2 is YENEEA. The CDR3 nucleotides are TGTGCCAGCAGCTTAGTAGATTCCGGGGAGCTGTTTTTT. Protein: CASSLVDSGELFF. The complete variable domain, with remaining parts taken from reference TRBV11-3 and TRBJ2-2, reads EAGVVQSPRYKIIEKKQPVAFWCNPISGHNTLYWYLQNLGQGPELLIRYENEEAVDDSQLPKDRFSAERLKGVDSTLKIQPAELGDSAVYLCASSLVDSGELFFGEGSRLTVL.

The chain joins TRBV9 to TRBJ1-4; 8 positions match TRBD1. With 3 bases clipped from V and 5 bases from J, the junction kept 6 bases outside the gene matches. The CDR3 extends over 15 amino acids. Per germline, CDR1 SGDLS and CDR2 YYNGEE. In DNA form, the CDR3 reads TGTGCCAGCAGCGCAAAGGACAGGGACAATGAAAAACTGTTTTTT. It yields the protein CASSAKDRDNEKLFF. Together with reference TRBV9 and TRBJ1-4, the CDR3 gives the full variable domain: DSGVTQTPKHLITATGQRVTLRCSPRSGDLSVYWYQQSLDQGLQFLIQYYNGEERAKGNILERFSAQQFPDLHSELNLSSLELGDSALYFCASSAKDRDNEKLFFGSGTQLSVL.

This clone was observed a few times. The chain is built from TRBV6-1 and TRBJ2-7; 10 bases match TRBD2. With 2 bases clipped from V and 3 bases from J, the junction kept 7 bases outside the gene matches. The CDR3 is made up of 16 amino acids. CDR1 and CDR2 from the germline V gene are MNHNS and SASEGT. The CDR3 sequence is CASSESSSGSFYEQYF. The CDR3 region has the DNA TGTGCCAGCAGTGAATCTTCTAGCGGGAGTTTCTACGAGCAGTACTTC.

The J gene is TRBJ2-5, the V gene TRBV27; 9 bases fit TRBD2. After removal of 4 bases from V and 4 bases from J, the junction contained 10 bases not matched to a gene. CDR3 size: 16 residues. Looked up from germline, CDR1 is MNHEY and CDR2 is SMNVEV (reference sequence). The CDR3 sequence: CASSSLSGSFGETQYF. The CDR3 DNA is TGTGCCAGCAGTTCGCTTAGCGGGAGCTTTGGAGAGACCCAGTACTTC.